The next 32 T cell receptor beta chains were all read from a single sample in a study of cytomegalovirus exposure and HLA in healthy donors. 13 Jbeta primers and 60 Vbeta primers were used for the PCR. Sequenced by immunoSEQ multiplex PCR; TCRdb stores in-frame clones only, minus some. The table includes around 110,000 clones, roughly four fifths detected once. The sequenced material came from PBMCs. The receptors stem from a woman aged 18-29 years in good health and CMV-seronegative.

The chain carries TRBV6-1 and TRBJ1-4; D is unclear. Deletions cut 2 bases from V and 5 bases from J, with 9 bases between. The germline V gene encodes CDR1 MNHNS and CDR2 SASEGT. The CDR3 is 14 amino acids. CDR3 sequence reads: CASSELRGNEKLFF. The CDR3 region has the DNA TGTGCCAGCAGTGAACTGCGCGGGAATGAAAAACTGTTTTTT.

The chain combines TRBV10-3 with TRBJ2-2, with 8 bases fitting TRBD1. Germline trimming cut 4 bases from V and 5 bases from J; bases unmatched to any gene: 9. This CDR3 contains 16 residues. Germline CDR1 reads ENHRY; CDR2 reads SYGVKD. The CDR3 nucleotides are TGTGCCATCAGTGGGAAGGAGACAGGGGTTACCGGGGAGCTGTTTTTT. Protein sequence: CAISGKETGVTGELFF.

V usage is TRBV6-5 and J usage is TRBJ1-2; 10 nucleotides align to TRBD1. Trimming cost V 2 bases and J 3 bases; bases outside gene matches: 6. The CDR3 loop spans 16 amino acids. Germline V gene lookup returns CDR1 MNHEY and CDR2 SVGAGI. CDR3 sequence (DNA): TGTGCCAGCAGTTACGGGGTGGGGACAGGGGACTATGGCTACACCTTC. This encodes CASSYGVGTGDYGYTF.

This rearrangement joins TRBV5-4 to TRBJ2-1; TRBD2 might be the D (6 bases). The CDR3 sequence is 15 residues long. Trimming shortened V by 4 bases and J by 7 bases, and 18 bases separated the two germline ends. Per germline, CDR1 SGHNT and CDR2 YYREEE (reference sequence). CDR3 region: CASSASGTPVNEQFF. For the CDR3, the DNA is TGTGCCAGCAGCGCCTCCGGGACTCCTGTGAATGAGCAGTTCTTC.

This chain connects TRBV4-2 to TRBJ1-3; possible D gene TRBD1, 5 bases. The CDR3 runs to 15 residues. The V end was cut by 1 base, the J end by 5 bases, with 12 bases between. Germline-derived CDR1 and CDR2 are LGHNA and YNFKEQ. CDR3 nucleotide sequence: TGTGCCAGCAGCCAAGGGGCGACAGTCAGAAACACCATATATTTT. This encodes CASSQGATVRNTIYF.

This chain links TRBV4-2 with TRBJ2-6; D gene uncertain. The CDR3 spans 16 residues. The V gene's germline CDR1 is LGHNA and CDR2 YNFKEQ. Trimming took off 1 base at V and 0 bases at J, with 7 bases between the two ends. In nucleotides, the CDR3 is TGTGCCAGCAGCCAAGGGGCGAGCTCTGGGGCCAACGTCCTGACTTTC. Translating it yields CASSQGASSGANVLTF.

This chain uses TRBV4-2 with TRBJ2-3, with 10 bases lining up with TRBD2. J lost 0 bases, V lost 4 bases, and 4 bases had no gene match. From germline, CDR1 is LGHNA and CDR2 YNFKEQ. The CDR3 covers 16 residues. CDR3 amino acids: CASSRTSGTSTDTQYF. CDR3 DNA sequence: TGTGCCAGCAGCCGGACTAGCGGTACTAGCACAGATACGCAGTATTTT.

The CDR3 loop reads CASSLVTGPGELFF. The CDR3 DNA follows: TGCGCCAGCAGCTTGGTTACAGGTCCCGGGGAGCTGTTTTTT. This chain uses TRBV5-1 with TRBJ2-2, with D tentatively TRBD1 (5 bases). This CDR3 has 14 amino acids. The germline V gene encodes CDR1 SGHRS and CDR2 YFSETQ. Trimming shortened V by 0 bases and J by 6 bases, and 9 bases separated the two germline ends. Using reference TRBV5-1 and TRBJ2-2 for the parts outside the CDR3, the full variable domain is KAGVTQTPRYLIKTRGQQVTLSCSPISGHRSVSWYQQTPGQGLQFLFEYFSETQRNKGNFPGRFSGRQFSNSRSEMNVSTLELGDSALYLCASSLVTGPGELFFGEGSRLTVL.

This sequence joins TRBV15 and TRBJ1-2, with a weak D call TRBD1 (6 bases). This CDR3 is 17 amino acids long. V was shortened by 0 bases and J by 1 base, with 15 bases between the two germline ends. The germline gives CDR1 LNHNV, CDR2 YYDKDF (reference sequence). CDR3 coding DNA: TGTGCCACCAGCAGAGAGGGAAGGGGGATCGATAACTATGGCTACACCTTC. Its protein product is CATSREGRGIDNYGYTF.

The chain links TRBV5-8 to TRBJ2-5; 13 bases align to TRBD2. CDR3 size: 15 residues. Germline-derived CDR1 and CDR2 are SGHTS and YDEGEE. V gave up 4 bases and J gave up 3 bases; unmatched junction bases: 3. The CDR3 sequence is CASSPGTSGEETQYF. The CDR3 coding sequence is TGTGCCAGCAGCCCAGGGACTAGCGGGGAAGAGACCCAGTACTTC.

V usage is TRBV11-1 and J usage is TRBJ2-5; the match to TRBD1 covers 7 bases. The CDR3 is made up of 13 amino acids. In germline, CDR1 is SGHAT, CDR2 FQDESV (reference sequence). The V and J ends lost 5 bases and 5 bases, in that order; junction bases with no gene match: 5. The CDR3 spells CASSLTGSETQYF. In DNA, the CDR3 is TGTGCCAGCAGCCTGACAGGGTCGGAGACCCAGTACTTC.

The chain uses TRBV6-5 and TRBJ1-5; D gene ambiguous. The CDR3 totals 13 residues. Germline lookup yields CDR1 MNHEY and CDR2 SVGAGI. Trimming took off 2 bases at V and 9 bases at J, with 11 bases between the two ends. In nucleotides, the CDR3 is TGTGCCAGCAGTTACAGCGATGGTGGGCCCCAGCATTTT. Protein: CASSYSDGGPQHF.

This clone is medium-sized in the sample. The chain joins TRBV21-1 to TRBJ1-1; the D call of TRBD1 is as the table states it, not checked on the DNA. TRBV21-1 is a listed pseudogene. CDR3 length equals 11 residues. The CDR3 here is CASTSDRVAFF. CDR3 DNA sequence: TGTGCCAGCACCTCGGACAGGGTTGCTTTCTTT.

The chain combines TRBV5-1 with TRBJ1-6; possible D gene TRBD1, 5 bases. This CDR3 contains 16 residues. V was shortened by 0 bases and J by 0 bases, with 7 bases between the two germline ends. Germline V lookup: CDR1 SGHRS, CDR2 YFSETQ. CDR3 residues: CASSLGGGSYNSPLHF. DNA for the CDR3: TGCGCCAGCAGCTTGGGGGGGGGCTCCTATAATTCACCCCTCCACTTT.

The rearrangement uses TRBV7-2 and TRBJ2-1, with 7 bases lining up with TRBD1. Unmatched junction bases numbered 2, after V lost 5 bases and J lost 4 bases. This CDR3 comprises 13 residues. Germline V CDR1 and CDR2: SGHTA, FQGNSA. For the CDR3, the DNA is TGTGCCAGCAGCCGGGACAGTTACAATGAGCAGTTCTTC. It codes for CASSRDSYNEQFF.

This CDR3 is CASSSRWGEYTEAFF. In nucleotides, the CDR3 is TGTGCCAGTAGTAGCCGCTGGGGAGAGTACACTGAAGCTTTCTTT. J is TRBJ1-1 and V is TRBV19; D is unclear. The CDR3 contains 15 residues. Germline values: CDR1 LNHDA, CDR2 SQIVND (reference sequence). The V gene lost 4 bases and the J gene lost 3 bases, with 15 bases spanning the gap. The whole variable domain, filled in from reference TRBV19 and TRBJ1-1, reads DGGITQSPKYLFRKEGQNVTLSCEQNLNHDAMYWYRQDPGQGLRLIYYSQIVNDFQKGDIAEGYSVSREKKESFPLTVTSAQKNPTAFYLCASSSRWGEYTEAFFGQGTRLTVV.

This chain connects TRBV5-5 to TRBJ2-1; TRBD2 is a possible D gene (6 bases). This CDR3 is built from 16 residues. CDR1 and CDR2 (germline): SGHKS, YYEKEE (reference sequence). V lost 4 bases and J lost 0, with 14 bases in between. The CDR3 DNA reads as TGTGCCAGCAGCCCCGGGGAGGTTTTCTCCTACAATGAGCAGTTCTTC. This codes for CASSPGEVFSYNEQFF.

The chain links TRBV19 to TRBJ1-1, with a possible D match to TRBD1 (6 bases). This CDR3 spans 14 amino acids. Trimming stripped 5 bases from V and 3 bases from J, with 13 bases between. The germline gives CDR1 LNHDA, CDR2 SQIVND (reference sequence). CDR3 DNA: TGTGCCAGTAGTCTGATTCACAGGGACACTGAAGCTTTCTTT. Translating gives CASSLIHRDTEAFF.

V usage is TRBV12-5 and J usage is TRBJ2-1, with 8 bases aligning to TRBD1. The trim removed 6 bases at V and 3 bases at J, leaving 7 bases unmatched. The CDR3 runs 15 residues. The germline CDR1 and CDR2 sequences are LGHNT and FRNRAP. CDR3 loop: CASGLGQAVYNEQFF. The CDR3 DNA is TGTGCTAGTGGCCTGGGACAGGCGGTCTACAATGAGCAGTTCTTC.

This chain uses TRBV9 with TRBJ1-2; tentatively, D is TRBD1 (6 bases). Germline CDR1 is SGDLS and CDR2 is YYNGEE. This CDR3 has 15 residues. Trimming cost V 0 bases and J 4 bases, with 13 bases left between them. The CDR3 loop is CASSVAGVTRYGYTF. CDR3 sequence (DNA): TGTGCCAGCAGCGTAGCAGGGGTTACTCGCTATGGCTACACCTTC. Drawing the rest from reference TRBV9 and TRBJ1-2, the complete variable domain is DSGVTQTPKHLITATGQRVTLRCSPRSGDLSVYWYQQSLDQGLQFLIQYYNGEERAKGNILERFSAQQFPDLHSELNLSSLELGDSALYFCASSVAGVTRYGYTFGSGTRLTVV.

The CDR3 is CASSEIMGQGVGYTF. The CDR3 bases are TGTGCCAGCAGTGAAATCATGGGACAGGGGGTTGGCTACACCTTC. This chain joins TRBV2 and TRBJ1-2, with TRBD1 identical over 11 bases. CDR1 and CDR2 (germline): SNHLY, FYNNEI. This CDR3 is 15 amino acids long. V was clipped by 2 bases and J by 7 bases; unmatched bases: 6.

This sequence joins TRBV4-1 and TRBJ2-3; 10 nucleotides match TRBD2. The germline CDR1 and CDR2 sequences are MGHRA and YSYEKL. The CDR3 extends over 17 amino acids. V lost 4 bases to trimming and J lost 3 bases; unmatched junction nucleotides: 10. The CDR3 DNA reads as TGCGCCAGCAGCCCGAGGGGGAGCGGGGGGGGGACAGATACGCAGTATTTT. This translates into CASSPRGSGGGTDTQYF.

The chain recombines TRBV11-3 with TRBJ1-1; a weak D match, TRBD1 (5 bases). Germline lookup yields CDR1 SGHNT and CDR2 YENEEA. This CDR3 region has 14 residues. Deletions cut 5 bases from V and 0 bases from J, with 10 bases between. CDR3 sequence: CASSRGGLNTEAFF. For the CDR3, the DNA is TGTGCCAGCAGCCGGGGGGGTTTGAACACTGAAGCTTTCTTT.

With respect to this clone: No DNA is shown, since the ends of the CDR3 on it are uncertain; the CDR3 is the one TCRdb lists. This sequence joins TRBV6-5 and TRBJ2-1; the table gives TRBD2 as D, unverified against the DNA. Per germline, CDR1 MNHEY and CDR2 SVGAGI. Counting both end residues, the CDR3 totals 15 amino acids. This CDR3 is CASSSSILRYNEQFF.

The chain couples TRBV7-2 to TRBJ1-2; weak D call: TRBD1 (6 bases). Germline loops: CDR1 SGHTA, CDR2 FQGNSA. The V gene lost 3 bases and the J gene lost 6 bases, with 11 bases spanning the gap. The length of the CDR3 is 13 residues. The CDR3 region has the DNA TGTGCCAGCAGCTTCGGACAGACGGATGGCTACACCTTC. This translates into CASSFGQTDGYTF.

The chain employs TRBV5-6 and TRBJ1-6; no reliable D call. Trimming stripped 4 bases from V and 7 bases from J, with 18 bases between. The germline V gene encodes CDR1 SGHDT and CDR2 YYEEEE. The CDR3 is 16 residues long. The CDR3 DNA follows: TGTGCCAGCAGCCGGACTGGAACGGTGGGGAATTCACCCCTCCACTTT. Its translation: CASSRTGTVGNSPLHF.

The rearrangement uses TRBV5-1 and TRBJ1-1, with D maybe TRBD1 (5 bases). The V gene lost 2 bases and the J gene lost 3 bases, with 8 bases spanning the gap. Per the germline V gene, CDR1 is SGHRS and CDR2 is YFSETQ. The CDR3 sequence is 13 residues long. The CDR3 DNA is TGCGCCAGCAGCTTCGCGGGGGACACTGAAGCTTTCTTT. Translated, it gives CASSFAGDTEAFF.

The chain recombines TRBV2 with TRBJ2-2, with a weak D call TRBD2 (7 bases). Trimming stripped 4 bases from V and 7 bases from J, with 22 bases between. The CDR3 spans 17 residues. Germline-derived CDR1 and CDR2 are SNHLY and FYNNEI. The CDR3 coding sequence is TGTGCCAGCAGTGCTGGGCTTTTAAGGCGGGGGCACGGGGAGCTGTTTTTT. Translated: CASSAGLLRRGHGELFF.

The chain combines TRBV28 with TRBJ1-1; 9 nucleotides agree with TRBD1. CDR1 and CDR2 from the germline V gene are MDHEN and SYDVKM. This CDR3 has 14 residues. J gave up 1 base and V 4 bases, and 1 base lay outside the gene matches. The CDR3 reads CASSSGQGNTEAFF. The CDR3 DNA reads TGTGCCAGCAGTTCGGGACAGGGGAACACTGAAGCTTTCTTT.

The V gene is TRBV19, the J gene TRBJ1-2, with D unclear. Germline V gives CDR1 LNHDA, CDR2 SQIVND (reference sequence). V was trimmed by 0 bases and J by 2 bases, leaving 7 bases between them. The CDR3 is 14 residues long. The DNA of the CDR3 is TGTGCCAGTAGTATAGAATCCGGGAACTATGGCTACACCTTC. Residues: CASSIESGNYGYTF.

CDR3 sequence (DNA): TGTGCCTGGAGTTCTACAGTGAACACTGAAGCTTTCTTT. Its protein is CAWSSTVNTEAFF. V and J are TRBV30 and TRBJ1-1; no clear D. This CDR3 spans 13 amino acids. Trimming took 2 bases from V and 0 from J, leaving 7 bases between them. CDR1 is GTSNPN and CDR2 is SVGIG in the germline V gene (reference sequence).

The chain links TRBV5-4 to TRBJ1-1, with 7 bases matching TRBD1. Germline CDR1 reads SGHNT; CDR2 reads YYREEE (reference sequence). Unmatched junction bases numbered 3, after V lost 0 bases and J lost 1 base. The CDR3 loop spans 15 amino acids. The CDR3 loop reads CASSLVGTANTEAFF. DNA of the CDR3: TGTGCCAGCAGCTTGGTGGGGACAGCGAACACTGAAGCTTTCTTT.